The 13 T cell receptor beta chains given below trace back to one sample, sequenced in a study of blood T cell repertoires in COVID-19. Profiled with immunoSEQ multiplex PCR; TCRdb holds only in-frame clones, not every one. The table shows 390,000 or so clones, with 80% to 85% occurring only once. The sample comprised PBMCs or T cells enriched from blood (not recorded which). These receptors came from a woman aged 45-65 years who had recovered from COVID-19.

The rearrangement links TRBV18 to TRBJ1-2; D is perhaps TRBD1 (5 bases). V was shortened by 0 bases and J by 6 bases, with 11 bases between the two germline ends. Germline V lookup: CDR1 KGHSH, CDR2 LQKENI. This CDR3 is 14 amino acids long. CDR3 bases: TGTGCCAGCTCACCACCCGACCCAGGGCATGGCTACACCTTC. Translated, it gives CASSPPDPGHGYTF.

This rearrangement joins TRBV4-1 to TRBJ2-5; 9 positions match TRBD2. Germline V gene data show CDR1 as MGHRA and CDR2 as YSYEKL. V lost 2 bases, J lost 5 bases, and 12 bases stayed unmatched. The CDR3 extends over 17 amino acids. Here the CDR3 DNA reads TGCGCCAGCAGCCAATCGGCGGGGGGGCCGTTCGGTGAGACCCAGTACTTC. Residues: CASSQSAGGPFGETQYF.

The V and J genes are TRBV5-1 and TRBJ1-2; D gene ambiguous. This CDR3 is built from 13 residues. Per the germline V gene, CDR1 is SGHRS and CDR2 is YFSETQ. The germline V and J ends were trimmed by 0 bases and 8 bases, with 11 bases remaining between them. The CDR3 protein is CASSLVGERGYTF. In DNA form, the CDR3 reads TGCGCCAGCAGCTTGGTGGGCGAACGGGGCTACACCTTC.

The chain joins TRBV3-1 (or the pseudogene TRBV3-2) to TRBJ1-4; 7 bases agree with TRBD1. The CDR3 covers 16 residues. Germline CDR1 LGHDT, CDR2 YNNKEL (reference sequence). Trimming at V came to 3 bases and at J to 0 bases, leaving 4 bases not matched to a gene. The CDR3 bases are TGTGCCAGCAGCCATGGGACAGCCGCAACTAATGAAAAACTGTTTTTT. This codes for CASSHGTAATNEKLFF.

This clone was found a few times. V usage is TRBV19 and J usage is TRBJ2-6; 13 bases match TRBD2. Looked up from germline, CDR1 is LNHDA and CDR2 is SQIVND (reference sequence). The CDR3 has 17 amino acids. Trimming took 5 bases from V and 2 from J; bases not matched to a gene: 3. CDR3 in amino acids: CASSYGTSGTGANVLTF. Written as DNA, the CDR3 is TGTGCCAGTAGTTACGGGACTAGCGGGACTGGGGCCAACGTCCTGACTTTC.

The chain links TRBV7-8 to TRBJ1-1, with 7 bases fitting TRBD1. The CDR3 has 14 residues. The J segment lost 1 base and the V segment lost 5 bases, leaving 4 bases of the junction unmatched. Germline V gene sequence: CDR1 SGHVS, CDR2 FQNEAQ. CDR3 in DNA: TGTGCCAGCAGCGGACGGACAGGGAACACTGAAGCTTTCTTT. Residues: CASSGRTGNTEAFF.

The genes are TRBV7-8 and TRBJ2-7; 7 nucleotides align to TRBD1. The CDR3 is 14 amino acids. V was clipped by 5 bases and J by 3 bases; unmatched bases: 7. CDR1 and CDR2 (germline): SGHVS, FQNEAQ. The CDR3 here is CASSVGTANYEQYF. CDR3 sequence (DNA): TGTGCCAGCAGCGTCGGGACAGCTAACTACGAGCAGTACTTC.

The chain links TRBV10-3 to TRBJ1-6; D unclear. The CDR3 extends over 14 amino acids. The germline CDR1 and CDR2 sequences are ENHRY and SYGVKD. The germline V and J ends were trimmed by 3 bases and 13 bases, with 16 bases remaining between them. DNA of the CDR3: TGTGCCATCAGTGACCGTAGCGGAGCCTCTCCCCTCCACTTT. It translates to CAISDRSGASPLHF.

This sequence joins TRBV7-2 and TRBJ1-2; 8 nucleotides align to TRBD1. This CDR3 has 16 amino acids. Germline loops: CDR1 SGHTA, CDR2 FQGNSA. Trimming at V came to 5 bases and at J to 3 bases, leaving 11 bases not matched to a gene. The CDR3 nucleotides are TGTGCCAGCAGCCCCCTCCCGGACAGGGTAGACTATGGCTACACCTTC. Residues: CASSPLPDRVDYGYTF.

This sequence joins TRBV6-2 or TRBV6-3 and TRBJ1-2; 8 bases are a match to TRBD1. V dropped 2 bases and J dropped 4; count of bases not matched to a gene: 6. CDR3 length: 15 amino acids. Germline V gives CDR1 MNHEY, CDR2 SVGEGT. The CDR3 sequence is CASSYTGTGVYGYTF. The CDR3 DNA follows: TGTGCCAGCAGTTACACCGGGACAGGAGTCTATGGCTACACCTTC.

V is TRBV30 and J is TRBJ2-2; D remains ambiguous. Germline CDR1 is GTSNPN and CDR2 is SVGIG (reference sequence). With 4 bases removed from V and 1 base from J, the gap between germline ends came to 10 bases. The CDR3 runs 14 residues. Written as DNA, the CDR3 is TGTGCCTGGAAGATGGCCTTGAACACCGGGGAGCTGTTTTTT. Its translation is CAWKMALNTGELFF.

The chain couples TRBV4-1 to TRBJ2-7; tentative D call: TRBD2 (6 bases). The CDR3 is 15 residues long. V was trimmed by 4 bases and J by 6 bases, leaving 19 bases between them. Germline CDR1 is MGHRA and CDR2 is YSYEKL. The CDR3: CASSPRRAQEGEQYF. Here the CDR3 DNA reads TGCGCCAGCAGCCCCCGCCGGGCCCAGGAGGGCGAGCAGTACTTC.

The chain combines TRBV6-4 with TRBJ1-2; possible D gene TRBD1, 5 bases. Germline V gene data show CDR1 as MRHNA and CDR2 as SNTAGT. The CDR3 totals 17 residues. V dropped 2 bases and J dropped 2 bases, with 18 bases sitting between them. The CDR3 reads CASSDKQGHLHNYGYTF. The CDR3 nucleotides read TGTGCCAGCAGTGACAAGCAGGGTCATCTTCACAACTATGGCTACACCTTC.